One sample yielded the 19 T cell receptor beta chains listed below, sequenced in a study of T cells after yellow fever vaccination. Using its own MiXCR run on the 5' RACE reads, TCRdb lists one record per CDR3 protein. The sample includes over 250,000 distinct CDR3 sequences, roughly 5.2% seen only once; the top ten take roughly 3.3%. Sequenced material: CD4+ T cells sorted from PBMCs, taken on the day of the yellow fever booster vaccination. The receptors shown here come from a man aged 18 to 29 who received the YFV17D yellow fever vaccine.

This clonotype was seen at least ten times. The J gene is TRBJ2-5, the V gene TRBV4-1; no firm D call. The V end lost 0 bases, the J end lost 8 bases, and 13 bases lay between the germline ends. The CDR3 extends over 14 amino acids. Germline CDR1 and CDR2: MGHRA and YSYEKL. CDR3 residues: CASSQDYTSNTQYF. The CDR3 nucleotides are TGCGCCAGCAGCCAAGATTATACGAGTAATACCCAGTACTTC.

The table lists this clonotype with a few counts. The chain combines TRBV19 with TRBJ2-2, with D perhaps matching TRBD2 (5 bases). Trimming shortened V by 5 bases and J by 7 bases, and 11 bases separated the two germline ends. The germline V gene has CDR1 LNHDA and CDR2 SQIVND (reference sequence). CDR3 length: 13 residues. The CDR3 region is CASSGSGGGELFF. For the CDR3, the DNA is TGTGCCAGTAGTGGTAGTGGAGGCGGGGAGCTGTTTTTT.

J is TRBJ1-1 and V is TRBV5-1; D is undetermined. This CDR3 spans 14 amino acids. V was pared by 1 base and J by 1 base, with 8 bases between. Germline V CDR1 and CDR2: SGHRS, YFSETQ. This CDR3 is CASSLKPPNTEAFF. CDR3 in DNA: TGCGCCAGCAGCTTGAAGCCCCCGAACACTGAAGCTTTCTTT.

This clonotype appeared many times. The rearrangement joins TRBV6-5 to TRBJ2-7; TRBD2 might be the D (5 bases). CDR1 MNHEY and CDR2 SVGAGI come from the germline V gene. This CDR3 contains 13 residues. V lost 5 bases and J 2 bases, leaving 10 bases between the germline ends. The CDR3 nucleotides are TGTGCCAGCAGTCGAGCCGGGACCTACGAGCAGTACTTC. Residues: CASSRAGTYEQYF.

In this sample, this clonotype turned up many times. The chain is built from TRBV12-5 and TRBJ1-2; 9 nucleotides match TRBD1. In germline, CDR1 is LGHNT, CDR2 FRNRAP. There are 15 residues in the CDR3. V trimming: 7 bases; J trimming: 5 bases; junction bases outside the gene matches: 11. The CDR3 nucleotides are TGTGCTAGTGTAGGCAGGGACAGGGCTGAGTATGGCTACACCTTC. It encodes CASVGRDRAEYGYTF.

In its sample, this clonotype was seen a few times. This chain connects TRBV9 to TRBJ2-1; 10 nucleotides align to TRBD2. CDR3 length: 15 residues. Unmatched junction bases numbered 10, after V lost 4 bases and J lost 9 bases. Germline CDR1 and CDR2: SGDLS and YYNGEE. CDR3 DNA sequence: TGTGCCAGCAGCCTTAGCGGGGGGCGTGCAAGTGAGCAGTTCTTC. It specifies CASSLSGGRASEQFF.

This clonotype was observed at least ten times. The CDR3 reads CASSLGLQGASGYTF. The CDR3 coding sequence is TGTGCCAGCAGCTTAGGGTTGCAGGGGGCGAGTGGCTACACCTTC. The V and J genes are TRBV7-8 and TRBJ1-2; 8 bases align to TRBD1. This CDR3 has 15 residues. The germline CDR1 and CDR2 sequences are SGHVS and FQNEAQ. Trimming at V came to 1 base and at J to 7 bases, leaving 8 bases not matched to a gene.

This clonotype has a handful of counts. V and J are TRBV4-1 and TRBJ2-5; D is tentatively TRBD1 or TRBD2 (5 bases each). Germline V CDR1 and CDR2: MGHRA, YSYEKL. The CDR3 sequence is 16 residues long. The V end lost 2 bases, the J end lost 5 bases, and 18 bases lay between the germline ends. This chain's CDR3 is CASSQYYRARDETQYF. CDR3 DNA sequence: TGCGCCAGCAGCCAATACTATAGGGCCAGGGACGAGACCCAGTACTTC.

V gene TRBV15 combines with J gene TRBJ1-3; TRBD1 is a possible D gene (5 bases). The germline V and J ends were trimmed by 0 bases and 3 bases, with 9 bases remaining between them. The CDR3 spans 15 residues. Germline V lookup: CDR1 LNHNV, CDR2 YYDKDF (reference sequence). The CDR3 reads CATSRDVGLGNTIYF. The CDR3 DNA reads TGTGCCACCAGCAGAGACGTGGGGCTTGGAAACACCATATATTTT.

This clonotype was seen repeatedly, ten times or more. The chain links TRBV3-1 to TRBJ1-2; no reliable D call. This CDR3 is built from 17 residues. The ends were cut back, 0 bases at V and 5 bases at J, with 19 bases in the middle. Germline V gene lookup returns CDR1 LGHDT and CDR2 YNNKEL (reference sequence). The chain's CDR3 is CASSQDPGLVGIYGYTF. CDR3 DNA sequence: TGTGCCAGCAGCCAAGACCCTGGTTTGGTAGGGATATATGGCTACACCTTC.

The chain carries TRBV4-3 and TRBJ1-3; D is perhaps TRBD1 (6 bases). From germline, CDR1 is LGHNA and CDR2 YSLEER. The V and J ends lost 0 bases and 2 bases respectively, with 8 bases between them. The CDR3 has 15 residues. CDR3 loop: CASSQDGQPGNTIYF. Written as DNA, the CDR3 is TGCGCCAGCAGCCAAGACGGACAGCCTGGAAACACCATATATTTT.

This clonotype has ten or more counts. V usage is TRBV25-1 and J usage is TRBJ2-7, with 8 bases fitting TRBD1. J lost 7 bases, V lost 7 bases, and 9 bases had no gene match. This CDR3 contains 13 residues. CDR1 and CDR2 (germline): MGHDK, SYGVNS. The CDR3 DNA is TGTGCCAGCACTAGGACAGGGACGGGGGAGCAGTACGTC. It encodes CASTRTGTGEQYV.

This clonotype was seen many times. The chain links TRBV6-5 to TRBJ1-4, with D hard to call. This CDR3 has 15 residues. CDR1 is MNHEY and CDR2 is SVGAGI in the germline V gene. Trimming took off 0 bases at V and 7 bases at J, with 12 bases between the two ends. The CDR3 DNA is TGTGCCAGCAGTTACTCGGCCTCGGAGGGTGAAAAACTGTTTTTT. Its translation: CASSYSASEGEKLFF.

This clonotype was counted at least ten times. J is TRBJ2-1 and V is TRBV20-1, with 8 bases lining up with TRBD2. The CDR3 is made up of 13 amino acids. Germline CDR1 is DFQATT and CDR2 is SNEGSKA (reference sequence). V lost 6 bases and J lost 7; bases outside the gene matches: 8. For the CDR3, the DNA is TGCAGTGCCTTCGCCGGGGGGGCAAATGAGCAGTTCTTC. Residues: CSAFAGGANEQFF.

The sample holds a few counts of this clonotype. The rearrangement uses TRBV5-1 and TRBJ2-1; 8 bases agree with TRBD2. CDR1 is SGHRS, CDR2 YFSETQ, per germline. The V and J ends lost 0 bases and 4 bases, in that order; junction bases with no gene match: 6. This CDR3 is built from 16 residues. The CDR3 DNA reads as TGCGCCAGCAGCTTGGATCGGGCGGGGGGTTACAATGAGCAGTTCTTC. Protein sequence: CASSLDRAGGYNEQFF.

This clonotype came up a few times. V gene TRBV21-1 combines with J gene TRBJ2-3; the table assigns TRBD1, which was not confirmed against the DNA. TRBV21-1 is designated a pseudogene. This CDR3 is 15 amino acids long. CDR3 protein: CASSGQGVGTDTQYF. The CDR3 DNA sequence: TGTGCCAGCAGCGGACAGGGTGTTGGCACAGATACGCAGTATTTT.

This clonotype showed up just a few times. The rearrangement links TRBV5-1 to TRBJ1-2, with 10 bases lining up with TRBD1. The length of the CDR3 is 14 residues. In germline, CDR1 is SGHRS, CDR2 YFSETQ. The junction had 3 bases not matched to a gene; V was cut back by 4 bases and J by 3 bases. CDR3 DNA sequence: TGCGCCAGCAGCGTGGGACAGGGGTACTATGGCTACACCTTC. Translation: CASSVGQGYYGYTF.

This clonotype was seen repeatedly, ten times or more. The genes are TRBV5-5 and TRBJ2-1; D is unclear. The CDR3 has 13 residues. V was cut by 5 bases and J by 4 bases, with 10 bases left in between. Germline V gives CDR1 SGHKS, CDR2 YYEKEE (reference sequence). The CDR3 sequence is CASRRNLYNEQFF. In DNA, the CDR3 is TGTGCCAGCAGGAGGAACCTATACAATGAGCAGTTCTTC.

This clonotype was seen ten or more times. The chain is built from TRBV4-1 and TRBJ2-1; the D gene is possibly TRBD1 (6 bases). V dropped 3 bases and J dropped 2 bases, with 14 bases sitting between them. CDR3 length: 16 amino acids. CDR1 is MGHRA and CDR2 is YSYEKL in the germline V gene. The CDR3 region is CASSHLGRQAYNEQFF. CDR3 in DNA: TGCGCCAGCAGCCATTTAGGCAGACAGGCCTACAATGAGCAGTTCTTC.